This T cell receptor beta chain comes out of a study of OX40 agonist ivuxolimab in advanced cancers. Whole-study results and caveats: Dosing at 0.1 to 3.0 mg/kg was accompanied by clonal expansion of CD4+ and CD8+ blood T cells by week 6. Clonal expansion was among the lowest in partial responders at 0.1-3.0 mg/kg, especially CD8+. Expanded peripheral T-cell antigen specificity went undetermined.

Patients with a history of autoimmune disease or on systemic immunosuppression were excluded. The table came from immunoSEQ multiplex PCR; TCRdb's copy has only in-frame clones and leaves some out. This table has some 68,000 clones, 80% to 90% appearing once. Of note for this clone: Antigen unknown.

The V end lost 0 bases, the J end lost 0 bases, and 7 bases lay between the germline ends. CDR1 SGHRS and CDR2 YFSETQ come from the germline V gene. This CDR3 region has 14 residues. Sequencing was performed on CD4+ or CD8+ T cells sorted from blood, taken in a trial of the OX40 agonist ivuxolimab. The clonotype was recovered from an adult with an advanced solid tumor such as melanoma, head and neck, liver or kidney cancer. The chain uses TRBV5-1 and TRBJ2-7, with D possibly being TRBD1 (6 bases). The CDR3 here is CASSLGTDSYEQYF. The CDR3 nucleotides are TGCGCCAGCAGCTTGGGGACAGACTCCTACGAGCAGTACTTC. The full variable domain, with the rest looked up from reference TRBV5-1 and TRBJ2-7, is KAGVTQTPRYLIKTRGQQVTLSCSPISGHRSVSWYQQTPGQGLQFLFEYFSETQRNKGNFPGRFSGRQFSNSRSEMNVSTLELGDSALYLCASSLGTDSYEQYFGPGTRLTVT.